Sequencing of this TCR beta chain was carried out in a study of tumor-infiltrating lymphocytes in primary liver carcinoma. TCR beta cDNA was prepared out of roughly 490 ng total RNA by means of a constant-region primer. Sequencing libraries for TCR beta derived from three nested multiplex PCR rounds that used slightly modified ARM-PCR. Each of the first two PCR rounds ran around 10 cycles with TRBV1-TRBV30 forward and C-beta reverse primers. MiXCR was run by TCRdb on the multiplex PCR reads, yielding one entry per CDR3 protein. Among over 250,000 distinct CDR3 sequences listed, 45% to 70% were seen once. Study-wide findings and caveats: With p = 0.039, the top-250-clone fraction in tumors significantly exceeded that in blood. Overlap in tumor-adjacent and tumor-blood pairs fell below that of tumor region pairs.

A remark on this clonotype: As yet, its antigen is unknown. A much larger clone lies a single base off, so this may be a read error.

Germline V CDR1 and CDR2: MNHNY, SVGAGI (reference sequence). CDR3 size: 16 residues. With 4 bases removed from V and 3 bases from J, the gap between germline ends came to 19 bases. Unsorted whole blood yielded blood RNA, and germline DNA was extracted as well. A roughly 4-milliliter peripheral blood sample was collected before surgery. The genes are TRBV6-6 and TRBJ2-7; D remains ambiguous. Sequencing was performed on peripheral blood. This sequence was found in a woman in her twenties or thirties with primary liver carcinoma and hepatitis B virus infection. CDR3 protein: CASSCLGSTPVYEQYF. DNA for the CDR3: TGTGCCAGCAGTTGCCTGGGGTCCACCCCCGTCTACGAGCAGTACTTC.